This record concerns one TCR beta chain sequence. What it binds is not known. The assay was immunoSEQ multiplex PCR, and TCRdb's table has in-frame clones only and misses some. The sample includes some 87,000 clones, roughly 91% of them seen just once. The data belong to a study of graft-versus-host responses after intestinal transplantation. On the study more broadly: Anti-thymocyte globulin induction, then tacrolimus and steroids for approximately 3 years, went to all recipients.

The CDR3 totals 15 residues. With 5 bases clipped from V and 0 bases from J, the junction kept 7 bases outside the gene matches. CDR1 and CDR2 (germline): SGHNT, YENEEA. The sequence was obtained from a human donor who was the organ donor for an intestinal transplant. The rearrangement uses TRBV11-3 and TRBJ2-7; 7 nucleotides align to TRBD2. This sample comprised unstimulated CD8+ T cells sorted from spleen or lymph node cells, obtained before transplant. As DNA, the CDR3 is TGTGCCAGCAGCCCCGAGACTAGCCCCTCCTACGAGCAGTACTTC. Protein sequence: CASSPETSPSYEQYF.